The following is a TCR beta chain sequence with its context. Reverse transcription of roughly 0.5 to 1 ug RNA was carried out with random hexamers. TCRdb fed the immunoSEQ multiplex PCR reads into MiXCR, producing one record per CDR3 protein. The table lists about 140,000 distinct CDR3 sequences, around 95% of them singletons, with roughly 0.17% in the top ten. Germline V gene lookup returns CDR1 LNHDA and CDR2 SQIVND (reference sequence). The CDR3 totals 12 residues. Trimming stripped 8 bases from V and 6 bases from J, with 11 bases between. The data were obtained in a study of CD8 T cells in Susac syndrome. Study-level background: When blood was collected, patients with Susac syndrome were therapy-naive, were taking corticosteroids, or were receiving intravenous immunoglobulin alone.

The V gene is TRBV19, the J gene TRBJ2-4; maybe TRBD2 (5 bases). The sequenced sample consisted of CD8+ T cells from PBMCs. This clonotype originated in a human donor with Susac syndrome. The CDR3 is CASGVGGNIQYF. CDR3 sequence (DNA): TGTGCCAGTGGGGTAGGAGGAAACATTCAGTACTTC.